These 16 T cell receptor beta chains were sequenced from one sample in a study of blood T cell repertoires in COVID-19. Generated by immunoSEQ multiplex PCR, the TCRdb table keeps only in-frame clones and is missing some. Of fewer than 110,000 clones detected, around 89% appear once; the ten largest clones hold 6.8%. Material: peripheral blood. The receptors originated from a man in his fifties or sixties with active or convalescent COVID-19.

This clone came up a few times. The rearrangement uses TRBV6-2 or TRBV6-3 and TRBJ2-1; 12 positions agree with TRBD2. The CDR3 is made up of 17 amino acids. V shed 2 bases and J 5 bases; nucleotides not matched to a gene: 7. Germline V lookup: CDR1 MNHEY, CDR2 SVGEGT. The DNA for the CDR3 is TGTGCCAGCAGTTACGGGCTAGCGGGAGGGCCTGACAATGAGCAGTTCTTC. Translating gives CASSYGLAGGPDNEQFF.

CDR3 loop: CASSQGSGGGKNIQYF. The CDR3 DNA follows: TGTGCCAGCAGCCAAGGGAGTGGGGGAGGTAAAAACATTCAGTACTTC. The V call is TRBV4-2, the J call TRBJ2-4, with D maybe TRBD2 (6 bases). The germline V gene encodes CDR1 LGHNA and CDR2 YNFKEQ. This CDR3 is 16 amino acids long. V lost 1 base to trimming and J lost 4 bases, with 14 bases between them.

The CDR3 DNA sequence: TGTGCCAGTAGCAATCTAGGACAGGATAATTCACCCCTCCACTTT. It encodes CASSNLGQDNSPLHF. The gene calls are TRBV19 and TRBJ1-6; TRBD1 aligns across 7 bases. Germline lookup yields CDR1 LNHDA and CDR2 SQIVND (reference sequence). The CDR3 totals 15 residues. V lost 6 bases and J lost 5; bases outside the gene matches: 7.

The chain has TRBV10-1 and TRBJ2-1; D gene uncertain. Between the trimmed V and J ends, which lost 2 bases and 10 bases, there was a span of 12 bases. The CDR3 is made up of 13 amino acids. Germline V lookup: CDR1 WNHNN, CDR2 SYGVQD (reference sequence). The chain's CDR3 is CASSERPVREQFF. The CDR3 nucleotides read TGCGCCAGCAGTGAGCGTCCAGTGAGGGAGCAGTTCTTC.

The chain uses TRBV3-1 (or the pseudogene TRBV3-2) and TRBJ2-1, with TRBD2 matching 7 bases. V shed 1 base, J shed 2 bases, and the junction held 8 bases outside the gene matches. The CDR3 spans 17 residues. The germline CDR1 and CDR2 sequences are LGHDT and YNNKEL (reference sequence). The CDR3 bases are TGTGCCAGCAGCCAAGGGGACTACGGGGGAGCCTACAATGAGCAGTTCTTC. Residues: CASSQGDYGGAYNEQFF.

The V and J genes are TRBV19 and TRBJ1-5; TRBD1 matches 7 bases. The germline CDR1 and CDR2 sequences are LNHDA and SQIVND (reference sequence). The CDR3 contains 15 residues. With 7 bases clipped from V and 5 bases from J, the junction kept 11 bases outside the gene matches. CDR3 loop: CASTPQGFVYQPQHF. DNA of the CDR3: TGTGCCAGTACTCCACAGGGGTTTGTTTATCAGCCCCAGCATTTT.

This chain uses TRBV5-4 with TRBJ2-7, with 8 positions matching TRBD2. CDR1 and CDR2 from the germline V gene are SGHNT and YYREEE (reference sequence). There are 12 residues in the CDR3. V dropped 3 bases and J dropped 9; count of bases not matched to a gene: 5. CDR3 coding DNA: TGTGCCAGCAGCTCGACGACTAGCGTGCAGTACTTC. Residues: CASSSTTSVQYF.

The chain has TRBV28 and TRBJ1-1, with D possibly being TRBD1 (5 bases). The CDR3 totals 18 residues. V was pared by 2 bases and J by 1 base, with 20 bases between. Germline lookup yields CDR1 MDHEN and CDR2 SYDVKM. Here the CDR3 DNA reads TGTGCCAGCAGTTTAGCCCGGGACTCACTTAGGGCGAACACTGAAGCTTTCTTT. This sequence encodes CASSLARDSLRANTEAFF. Together with reference TRBV28 and TRBJ1-1, the CDR3 gives the full variable domain: DVKVTQSSRYLVKRTGEKVFLECVQDMDHENMFWYRQDPGLGLRLIYFSYDVKMKEKGDIPEGYSVSREKKERFSLILESASTNQTSMYLCASSLARDSLRANTEAFFGQGTRLTVV.

V and J are TRBV10-3 and TRBJ2-3; TRBD2 matches 7 bases. V lost 8 bases, J lost 4 bases, and 3 bases stayed unmatched. The germline V gene encodes CDR1 ENHRY and CDR2 SYGVKD. This CDR3 is built from 12 residues. The CDR3 reads CAILRESDTQYF. CDR3 sequence (DNA): TGTGCCATCTTGCGGGAGTCAGATACGCAGTATTTT.

The V gene is TRBV5-1, the J gene TRBJ2-2; 9 nucleotides line up with TRBD2. J was trimmed by 2 bases and V by 2 bases; bases with no gene match: 1. The CDR3 runs 15 residues. Germline V gives CDR1 SGHRS, CDR2 YFSETQ. The CDR3 spells CASSFSGGNTGELFF. Here the CDR3 DNA reads TGCGCCAGCAGCTTTAGCGGGGGTAACACCGGGGAGCTGTTTTTT.

The CDR3 loop is CASSQGLGGFQPQHF. The CDR3 region has the DNA TGTGCCAGCAGCCAAGGATTAGGGGGCTTTCAGCCCCAGCATTTT. This chain joins TRBV4-2 and TRBJ1-5; the match to TRBD1 covers 7 bases. CDR3 size: 15 residues. The germline V gene encodes CDR1 LGHNA and CDR2 YNFKEQ. The junction had 6 bases not matched to a gene; V was cut back by 1 base and J by 6 bases.

The V and J genes are TRBV7-7 and TRBJ2-1, with 7 bases lining up with TRBD2. The CDR3 is 14 residues long. The V segment lost 3 bases and the J segment 3 bases; nucleotides outside the gene matches: 2. Germline CDR1 is SSHAT and CDR2 is FNYEAQ (reference sequence). In DNA, the CDR3 is TGTGCCAGCAGCTTGGGAGGGGTCTACAATGAGCAGTTCTTC. Protein: CASSLGGVYNEQFF.

The chain recombines TRBV28 with TRBJ2-1, with D perhaps TRBD2 (6 bases). This CDR3 is built from 15 residues. Germline V gene lookup returns CDR1 MDHEN and CDR2 SYDVKM. Between the trimmed V and J ends, which lost 7 bases and 2 bases, there was a span of 15 bases. The DNA for the CDR3 is TGTGCCAGCACCCTTGGGGGAGGCCCCTACAATGAGCAGTTCTTC. It yields the protein CASTLGGGPYNEQFF.

V gene TRBV7-2 combines with J gene TRBJ2-7; D unclear. The CDR3 is made up of 14 amino acids. The V gene lost 5 bases and the J gene lost 2 bases, with 13 bases spanning the gap. Germline CDR1 is SGHTA and CDR2 is FQGNSA. CDR3 residues: CASSRPYFPYEQYF. The CDR3 DNA follows: TGTGCCAGCAGCCGTCCCTACTTCCCCTACGAGCAGTACTTC.

The chain carries TRBV3-1 (or the pseudogene TRBV3-2) and TRBJ1-5; D possibly corresponds to TRBD1 (5 bases). The CDR3 loop spans 17 amino acids. With 4 bases removed from V and 3 bases from J, the gap between germline ends came to 19 bases. Germline V gene sequence: CDR1 LGHDT, CDR2 YNNKEL (reference sequence). The CDR3 region is CASSLTDPQGVNQPQHF. As DNA, the CDR3 is TGTGCCAGCAGCCTAACCGATCCGCAGGGCGTCAATCAGCCCCAGCATTTT.

This chain uses TRBV2 with TRBJ1-1, with a weak D call TRBD1 (5 bases). Trimming took off 4 bases at V and 11 bases at J, with 14 bases between the two ends. CDR1 is SNHLY, CDR2 FYNNEI, per germline. The CDR3 totals 12 residues. CDR3 sequence (DNA): TGTGCCAGCAGTGTCACAGGTATTTGGGCTTTCTTT. It codes for CASSVTGIWAFF. The complete variable domain, with remaining parts taken from reference TRBV2 and TRBJ1-1, reads EPEVTQTPSHQVTQMGQEVILRCVPISNHLYFYWYRQILGQKVEFLVSFYNNEISEKSEIFDDQFSVERPDGSNFTLKIRSTKLEDSAMYFCASSVTGIWAFFGQGTRLTVV.